Shown below are 19 T cell receptor beta chains from a single sample sequenced in a study of T cell changes during pregnancy in multiple sclerosis (dated by TCRdb to between 2019 and 2020). The library came from the immunoSEQ multiplex PCR assay. The source is immuneACCESS, and TCRdb retained only in-frame sequences with V and J called. Part of the clones is not carried over; for the studies checked, unresolved V genes explain less than half of this, and the remainder is unexplained. Across this sample there are around 40,000 clones, with 93% seen only once. The top ten hold over 0.55% of the sample. The sample consisted of CD4+ T cells from peripheral blood mononuclear cells, taken in the third trimester of pregnancy. These receptors were obtained from a female donor with multiple sclerosis, enrolled in a pregnancy study.

This chain links TRBV10-3 with TRBJ1-3, with 9 bases lining up with TRBD1. This CDR3 has 15 amino acids. After removal of 8 bases from V and 2 bases from J, the junction contained 7 bases not matched to a gene. Germline V CDR1 and CDR2: ENHRY, SYGVKD. This chain's CDR3 is CAIAFGQGPGNTIYF. DNA for the CDR3: TGTGCCATCGCCTTCGGACAGGGGCCTGGAAACACCATATATTTT.

The CDR3 nucleotides read TGTGCCAGCTCACGGTCGGGAGAGGAGACCCAGTACTTC. Residues: CASSRSGEETQYF. V usage is TRBV18 and J usage is TRBJ2-5, with TRBD2 as a possible D gene (6 bases). The length of the CDR3 is 13 residues. Trimming left V 4 bases short and J 5 bases short, with 11 bases between. In germline, CDR1 is KGHSH, CDR2 LQKENI.

The V call is TRBV29-1, the J call TRBJ1-1; D might be TRBD1 (6 bases). This CDR3 has 14 amino acids. Germline values: CDR1 SQVTM, CDR2 ANQGSEA. Trimming shortened V by 4 bases and J by 1 base, and 13 bases separated the two germline ends. The CDR3 DNA is TGCAGCGTTGCGTGGGGGCAGAAGAACACTGAAGCTTTCTTT. It translates to CSVAWGQKNTEAFF.

This chain joins TRBV5-4 and TRBJ1-3; D remains ambiguous. Germline V gene sequence: CDR1 SGHNT, CDR2 YYREEE (reference sequence). Trimming cost V 4 bases and J 0 bases, with 8 bases left between them. This CDR3 is 14 amino acids long. The CDR3 sequence: CASSDGSSGNTIYF. In nucleotides, the CDR3 is TGTGCCAGCAGCGACGGGAGCTCTGGAAACACCATATATTTT.

This chain connects TRBV28 to TRBJ1-2; perhaps TRBD1 as D (6 bases). In germline, CDR1 is MDHEN, CDR2 SYDVKM. The CDR3 is made up of 15 amino acids. With 5 bases removed from V and 4 bases from J, the gap between germline ends came to 17 bases. CDR3 coding DNA: TGTGCCAGCAGTCCCGCCACAGGGTTCGTCTATGGCTACACCTTC. Its translation: CASSPATGFVYGYTF.

The CDR3 DNA is TGTGCCAGCAGTGTCCGGCAGCGGGGCACCGGGGAGCTGTTTTTT. The encoded protein is CASSVRQRGTGELFF. V usage is TRBV7-6 and J usage is TRBJ2-2, with 7 bases matching TRBD2. V lost 6 bases to trimming and J lost 4 bases; unmatched junction nucleotides: 8. CDR3 length: 15 amino acids. Germline V gives CDR1 SGHVS, CDR2 FNYEAQ.

The chain employs TRBV7-8 and TRBJ1-4; 9 bases match TRBD1. CDR3 length: 14 amino acids. Germline V gene sequence: CDR1 SGHVS, CDR2 FQNEAQ. V shed 5 bases, J shed 5 bases, and the junction held 3 bases outside the gene matches. CDR3 sequence (DNA): TGTGCCAGCAGCAGGGACAGGGTAAATGAAAAACTGTTTTTT. Its protein is CASSRDRVNEKLFF.

The CDR3 DNA is TGTGCCAGCAGTTTAACGGGGCGGGGGGGACAGTGGGCCTACGAGCAGTACTTC. Translated: CASSLTGRGGQWAYEQYF. V is TRBV27 and J is TRBJ2-7; 9 bases agree with TRBD2. The germline gives CDR1 MNHEY, CDR2 SMNVEV (reference sequence). J lost 2 bases, V lost 2 bases, and 13 bases had no gene match. This CDR3 comprises 18 residues.

Written as DNA, the CDR3 is TGTGCCAGCAGGGACACGGACCGAGGGAACACTGAAGCTTTCTTT. Translation: CASRDTDRGNTEAFF. This chain links TRBV6-1 with TRBJ1-1, with a tentative D call TRBD1 (5 bases). Trimming took 6 bases from V and 1 from J, leaving 15 bases between them. The V gene's germline CDR1 is MNHNS and CDR2 SASEGT. The CDR3 contains 15 residues.

The chain is built from TRBV30 and TRBJ1-2, with D possibly being TRBD1 (5 bases). The CDR3 extends over 11 amino acids. Deletions cut 8 bases from V and 4 bases from J, with 11 bases between. In germline, CDR1 is GTSNPN, CDR2 SVGIG (reference sequence). For the CDR3, the DNA is TGTGCCCGGCAAGGGGCCTATGGCTACACCTTC. Its protein product is CARQGAYGYTF.

The J gene is TRBJ2-1, the V gene TRBV5-1, with 11 nucleotides matching TRBD2. The V gene's germline CDR1 is SGHRS and CDR2 YFSETQ. The CDR3 covers 16 residues. V gave up 0 bases and J gave up 3 bases; unmatched junction bases: 2. CDR3 residues: CASSLGGTSGYNEQFF. The CDR3 DNA reads TGCGCCAGCAGCTTGGGCGGGACTAGCGGCTACAATGAGCAGTTCTTC.

This clone showed up just once. The genes are TRBV5-1 and TRBJ1-1; a possible D gene is TRBD1 (5 bases). V lost 0 bases and J lost 0, with 15 bases in between. The length of the CDR3 is 17 residues. Germline V lookup: CDR1 SGHRS, CDR2 YFSETQ. This chain's CDR3 is CASSLAGGSNMNTEAFF. In nucleotides, the CDR3 is TGCGCCAGCAGCTTGGCCGGGGGGTCCAACATGAACACTGAAGCTTTCTTT.

The chain employs TRBV29-1 and TRBJ1-3; D possibly corresponds to TRBD1 (5 bases). The V gene lost 4 bases and the J gene lost 3 bases, with 16 bases spanning the gap. The CDR3 covers 15 residues. CDR1 and CDR2 from the germline V gene are SQVTM and ANQGSEA. Here the CDR3 reads CSVATWGGSGNTIYF. CDR3 nucleotide sequence: TGCAGCGTTGCTACTTGGGGGGGAAGTGGAAACACCATATATTTT.

The chain is built from TRBV6-1 and TRBJ2-3; a weak D match, TRBD1 (6 bases). CDR3 length equals 16 residues. Trimming took 2 bases from V and 0 from J, leaving 12 bases between them. The germline V gene has CDR1 MNHNS and CDR2 SASEGT. Here the CDR3 DNA reads TGTGCCAGCAGTGAATGGGGACACTATAGCACAGATACGCAGTATTTT. This translates into CASSEWGHYSTDTQYF.

This rearrangement joins TRBV19 to TRBJ1-2; the D is unclear. Trimming removed 6 bases from V and 8 bases from J, with 16 bases in between. This CDR3 region has 13 residues. Germline loops: CDR1 LNHDA, CDR2 SQIVND (reference sequence). The CDR3 DNA is TGTGCCAGTAGCCCCGGGAGGGCTCGGGGCTACACCTTC. Encoded protein: CASSPGRARGYTF.

The V call is TRBV13, the J call TRBJ2-1; TRBD2 matches 11 bases. V lost 5 bases to trimming and J lost 4 bases; unmatched junction nucleotides: 4. There are 15 residues in the CDR3. The V gene's germline CDR1 is PRHDT and CDR2 FYEKMQ (reference sequence). The CDR3 here is CASSPRTSGYNEQFF. In DNA form, the CDR3 reads TGTGCCAGCAGCCCCCGGACTAGCGGGTACAATGAGCAGTTCTTC.

Notes on this clone: The same CDR3 can be traced to other DNA sequences in this sample. The chain is built from TRBV5-4 and TRBJ1-2, with 7 positions matching TRBD1. Germline values: CDR1 SGHNT, CDR2 YYREEE (reference sequence). The CDR3 covers 15 residues. J gave up 2 bases and V 0 bases, and 4 bases lay outside the gene matches. The CDR3 nucleotides read TGTGCCAGCAGCTTGGTGGGGACAGAAAACTATGGCTACACCTTC. It specifies CASSLVGTENYGYTF.

The chain links TRBV7-6 to TRBJ1-3; tentatively, D is TRBD1 (5 bases). Germline V lookup: CDR1 SGHVS, CDR2 FNYEAQ. CDR3 length: 15 residues. Trimming left V 5 bases short and J 0 bases short, with 11 bases between. This chain's CDR3 is CASSPDRTSGNTIYF. The DNA for the CDR3 is TGTGCCAGCAGCCCTGACAGAACCTCTGGAAACACCATATATTTT.

The J gene is TRBJ1-5, the V gene TRBV7-9, with D possibly TRBD1 on 6 matching bases. V was clipped by 5 bases and J by 7 bases, with 18 bases between them. The CDR3 runs 15 residues. Germline V gene lookup returns CDR1 SEHNR and CDR2 FQNEAQ (reference sequence). The CDR3 sequence: CASSKGGLGEQPQHF. DNA for the CDR3: TGTGCCAGCAGCAAGGGGGGGTTAGGGGAGCAGCCCCAGCATTTT.